This is a list of T cell receptor beta chains from one sample in a study of CD8 T cells in ankylosing spondylitis. Via MiXCR, TCRdb re-called the 5' RACE reads, giving one row per CDR3 protein. Here the sample spans a few hundred thousand distinct CDR3 sequences, around 7.6% being singletons. Sequences were obtained from blood, either unsorted or a sorted T cell fraction (not recorded which). All receptors derive from a male donor with ankylosing spondylitis. CDR3s include the opening cysteine and the closing phenylalanine or tryptophan. D genes are given only for firm matches. A clone size is listed for some rows: how often the clone was seen (once, few, many), or a class if it is expanded.

>TRBD1|few|TRBJ2-7|17|TRBV20-1
CSAARDRGSLSSYEQYF
TGCAGTGCTGCCCGGGACAGGGGCTCCTTAAGCTCCTACGAGCAGTACTTC
>.|.|TRBJ1-5|14|TRBV30
CAWNGAGGNQPQHF
TGTGCCTGGAACGGGGCAGGGGGCAATCAGCCCCAGCATTTT
>TRBD2|.|TRBJ2-1|13|TRBV20-1
CSAGTRLSDEQFF
TGCAGTGCCGGGACTAGATTATCCGATGAGCAGTTCTTC
>.|.|TRBJ1-4|12|TRBV7-9
CASSLNHEKLFF
TGTGCCAGCAGCTTAAATCATGAAAAACTGTTTTTT
>.|few|TRBJ2-2|16|TRBV20-1
CSARIGTSLNTGELFF
TGCAGTGCTAGGATAGGGACCTCATTGAACACCGGGGAGCTGTTTTTT
>.|few|TRBJ1-3|17|TRBV12-5
CASGLALEGFSGNTIYF
TGTGCTAGTGGTTTGGCCTTAGAGGGGTTCTCTGGAAACACCATATATTTT
>.|few|TRBJ2-7|15|TRBV12-3/TRBV12-4
CASSFLRVLSTEQYF
TGTGCCAGCAGTTTCCTCCGGGTGTTGAGTACCGAGCAGTACTTC
>.|many|TRBJ1-1|13|TRBV14
CASSQEMNTEAFF
TGTGCCAGCAGCCAAGAGATGAACACTGAAGCTTTCTTT
>.|few|TRBJ1-1|15|TRBV18
CASSPLREVGTEAFF
TGTGCCAGCTCACCACTTAGGGAGGTCGGCACTGAAGCTTTCTTT
>.|few|TRBJ2-1|13|TRBV10-3
CAISERQWLEQFF
TGTGCCATCAGTGAGCGACAATGGCTTGAGCAGTTCTTC
>TRBD1|few|TRBJ2-5|15|TRBV20-1
CSAEDRPVYQETQYF
TGCAGTGCTGAGGACAGGCCGGTGTACCAAGAGACCCAGTACTTC
>TRBD2|many|TRBJ2-5|15|TRBV5-1
CASRSGLAGAETQYF
TGCGCCAGCAGGTCGGGTCTAGCGGGAGCAGAGACCCAGTACTTC
>TRBD1|.|TRBJ2-5|14|TRBV9
CASSLTGRQETQYF
TGTGCCAGCAGCTTGACAGGGCGGCAAGAGACCCAGTACTTC
>TRBD2|many|TRBJ2-1|15|TRBV29-1
CSVVWGLAGGNEQFF
TGCAGCGTTGTGTGGGGGCTAGCGGGAGGCAATGAGCAGTTCTTC
>.|.|TRBJ2-7|14|TRBV20-1
CCASWPGKSYEQYF
TGCTGTGCTAGTTGGCCGGGGAAGTCCTACGAGCAGTACTTC
>.|many|TRBJ2-3|14|TRBV5-1
CASSWGTETDTQYF
TGCGCCAGCAGCTGGGGGACGGAGACAGATACGCAGTATTTT
>TRBD1|.|TRBJ2-1|16|TRBV12-5
CASGLGSGQGFDEQFF
TGTGCTAGTGGTTTGGGCTCGGGACAGGGGTTTGATGAGCAGTTCTTC
>.|.|TRBJ2-5|13|TRBV5-1
CASRAVYQETQYF
TGCGCCAGCAGGGCGGTGTACCAAGAGACCCAGTACTTC
>.|.|TRBJ2-3|14|TRBV7-8
CASNPLGRTDTQYF
TGTGCCAGCAACCCCCTTGGACGCACAGATACGCAGTATTTT
>.|.|TRBJ2-7|14|TRBV20-1
CSASPIRGGSEQYF
TGCAGTGCTAGCCCGATTCGAGGGGGTAGCGAGCAGTACTTC
>TRBD1|many|TRBJ2-7|13|TRBV29-1
CSVVPTGWSEQYF
TGCAGCGTTGTGCCGACAGGGTGGAGCGAGCAGTACTTC
>.|many|TRBJ2-1|15|TRBV9
CASSVGGSTYNEQFF
TGTGCCAGCAGCGTAGGAGGGAGTACCTACAATGAGCAGTTCTTC
>.|many|TRBJ2-2|15|TRBV29-1
CSVESGTPNTGELFF
TGCAGCGTTGAATCCGGGACACCGAACACCGGGGAGCTGTTTTTT
>.|few|TRBJ2-3|18|TRBV20-1
CSARTGDVSFPGTDTQYF
TGCAGTGCTAGGACAGGAGACGTGAGCTTCCCCGGCACAGATACGCAGTATTTT
>TRBD2|.|TRBJ2-3|17|TRBV11-2
CASSWASGGYSTDTQYF
TGTGCCAGCAGCTGGGCTAGCGGGGGCTATAGCACAGATACGCAGTATTTT
>.|many|TRBJ2-6|14|TRBV12-3/TRBV12-4
CASSPTKSANVLTF
TGTGCCAGCAGTCCCACAAAAAGTGCCAACGTCCTGACTTTC
>.|few|TRBJ2-7|11|TRBV12-3/TRBV12-4
CASTFGYEQYF
TGTGCCAGCACGTTTGGCTACGAGCAGTACTTC